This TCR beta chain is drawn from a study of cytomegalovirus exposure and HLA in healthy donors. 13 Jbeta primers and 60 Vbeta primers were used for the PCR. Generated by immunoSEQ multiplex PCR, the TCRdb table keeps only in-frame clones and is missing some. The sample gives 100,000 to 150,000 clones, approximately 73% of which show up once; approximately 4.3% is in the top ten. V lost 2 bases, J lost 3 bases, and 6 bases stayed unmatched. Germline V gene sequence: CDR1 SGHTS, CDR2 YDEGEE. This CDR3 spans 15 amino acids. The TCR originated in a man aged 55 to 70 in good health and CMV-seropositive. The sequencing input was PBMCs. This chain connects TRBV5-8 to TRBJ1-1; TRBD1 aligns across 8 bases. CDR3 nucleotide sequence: TGTGCCAGCAGCTTTAAGCGGACAGGGTACACTGAAGCTTTCTTT. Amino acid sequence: CASSFKRTGYTEAFF. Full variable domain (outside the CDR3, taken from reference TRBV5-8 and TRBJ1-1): EAGVTQSPTHLIKTRGQQATLRCSPISGHTSVYWYQQALGLGLQFLLWYDEGEERNRGNFPPRFSGRQFPNYSSELNVNALELEDSALYLCASSFKRTGYTEAFFGQGTRLTVV.